Listed below are T cell receptor beta chains from one sample, sequenced in a study of Ad26.COV2.S vaccination and SARS-CoV-2 variants. Assay: immunoSEQ multiplex PCR; the TCRdb copy retains only in-frame clones and omits some. The sample yields fewer than 800,000 clones, around 90% seen once. The material was peripheral blood, obtained in a trial of Ad26.COV2.S vaccine versus placebo. The receptors come from a person aged 18-65 years who received the Ad26.COV2.S COVID-19 vaccine or a placebo. The CDR3 runs from the conserved cysteine through the conserved F or W. Fields, in order: CDR3 DNA, CDR3 protein, V gene, J gene, D gene. The D gene is left open where the match is weak.

cdr3_nt: TGTGCCAGCAGTGAACTAGGATACACTGAAGCTTTCTTT
cdr3_aa: CASSELGYTEAFF
v_call: TRBV25-1
j_call: TRBJ1-1
d_call: -

cdr3_nt: TGTGCCAGCTCACCACTGACCGAGGAAGGAAACACCATATATTTT
cdr3_aa: CASSPLTEEGNTIYF
v_call: TRBV18
j_call: TRBJ1-3
d_call: -

cdr3_nt: TGTGCCAGCAGCTTAGTCTCGGGGAGGGATGAGCAGTTCTTC
cdr3_aa: CASSLVSGRDEQFF
v_call: TRBV7-3
j_call: TRBJ2-1
d_call: TRBD2

cdr3_nt: TGTGCCAGCAGCTTAGTCGACGGGTACGAGCAGTACTTC
cdr3_aa: CASSLVDGYEQYF
v_call: TRBV5-5
j_call: TRBJ2-7
d_call: -

cdr3_nt: TGTGCCAGCAGCTTAAGATTTAACACTGAAGCTTTCTTT
cdr3_aa: CASSLRFNTEAFF
v_call: TRBV7-2
j_call: TRBJ1-1
d_call: -

cdr3_nt: TGTGCCAGCACCGTTACCGGGGTTACCGGGGAGCTGTTTTTT
cdr3_aa: CASTVTGVTGELFF
v_call: TRBV7-9
j_call: TRBJ2-2
d_call: -

cdr3_nt: TGTGCCAGCAGTCCTTCTAGCGGGACCTACGAGCAGTACTTC
cdr3_aa: CASSPSSGTYEQYF
v_call: TRBV9
j_call: TRBJ2-7
d_call: TRBD2

cdr3_nt: TGTGCCACCAGTGATTTGAGGGACTGGGCGAATGAAAAACTGTTTTTT
cdr3_aa: CATSDLRDWANEKLFF
v_call: TRBV24-1
j_call: TRBJ1-4
d_call: -

cdr3_nt: TGTGCCTGGAGTGTCTCCACCCGGGGCGCTGGCTCCTACACCTTC
cdr3_aa: CAWSVSTRGAGSYTF
v_call: TRBV30
j_call: TRBJ1-2
d_call: -

cdr3_nt: TGTGCCAGCAGTCAGGAGCGGAACACTGAAGCTTTCTTT
cdr3_aa: CASSQERNTEAFF
v_call: TRBV2
j_call: TRBJ1-1
d_call: -